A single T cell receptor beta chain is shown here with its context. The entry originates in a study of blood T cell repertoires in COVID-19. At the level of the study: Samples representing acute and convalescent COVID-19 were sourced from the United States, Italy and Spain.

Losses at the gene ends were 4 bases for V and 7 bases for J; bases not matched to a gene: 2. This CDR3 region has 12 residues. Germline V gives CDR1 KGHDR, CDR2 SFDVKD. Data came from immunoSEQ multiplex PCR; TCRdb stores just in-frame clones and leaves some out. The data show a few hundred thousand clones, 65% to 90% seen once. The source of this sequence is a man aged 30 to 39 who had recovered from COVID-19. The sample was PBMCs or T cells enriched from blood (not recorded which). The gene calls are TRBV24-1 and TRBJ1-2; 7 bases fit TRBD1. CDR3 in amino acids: CATSENRGGYTF. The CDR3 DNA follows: TGTGCCACCAGTGAGAACAGGGGTGGCTACACCTTC.